This TCR beta chain was sequenced for a study of monozygotic twins with cystic fibrosis. Produced via immunoSEQ multiplex PCR; TCRdb's table is partial and in-frame only. The table records about 36,000 clones, approximately 80% of them present only once. Regarding this clone: Its matching antigen is unknown.

Study findings and constraints: The repertoire was suggested to be naive-dominated, clonality median around 0.0093. J usage was most co-twin-similar in 8 of 16 pairs, V in 13. Monozygotic CF twin pairs shared significantly more nucleotide-identical clonotypes than unrelated CF individuals did. Age, concordance and disease severity did not associate with shared CDR3 numbers.

The CDR3 has 11 residues. Trimming removed 0 bases at V and 10 bases at J, with 1 base between. The germline CDR1 and CDR2 sequences are SGHAT and FQNNGV. The chain carries TRBV11-2 and TRBJ1-6; D gene ambiguous. Sample: blood. This TCR was recovered from a girl aged 2-9 years with cystic fibrosis. The CDR3 DNA sequence: TGTGCCAGCAGCTTAGACTCACCCCTCCACTTT. Amino acid sequence: CASSLDSPLHF.